This TCR beta chain was found in a study of blood T cell repertoires in COVID-19. Generated by immunoSEQ multiplex PCR, the TCRdb table keeps only in-frame clones and is missing some. Of under 70,000 clones in the sample, about 85% were seen once. V gave up 1 base and J gave up 4 bases; unmatched junction bases: 6. Germline V CDR1 and CDR2: SGDLS, YYNGEE. CDR3 length: 17 residues. The sequence came from a woman aged 80 or over with acute or convalescent COVID-19. V and J are TRBV9 and TRBJ2-2, with TRBD2 identical over 11 bases. Sequenced sample: peripheral blood. This CDR3 is CASSVTLSGGGTGELFF. The CDR3 coding sequence is TGTGCCAGCAGCGTAACCCTTAGCGGGGGGGGCACCGGGGAGCTGTTTTTT.